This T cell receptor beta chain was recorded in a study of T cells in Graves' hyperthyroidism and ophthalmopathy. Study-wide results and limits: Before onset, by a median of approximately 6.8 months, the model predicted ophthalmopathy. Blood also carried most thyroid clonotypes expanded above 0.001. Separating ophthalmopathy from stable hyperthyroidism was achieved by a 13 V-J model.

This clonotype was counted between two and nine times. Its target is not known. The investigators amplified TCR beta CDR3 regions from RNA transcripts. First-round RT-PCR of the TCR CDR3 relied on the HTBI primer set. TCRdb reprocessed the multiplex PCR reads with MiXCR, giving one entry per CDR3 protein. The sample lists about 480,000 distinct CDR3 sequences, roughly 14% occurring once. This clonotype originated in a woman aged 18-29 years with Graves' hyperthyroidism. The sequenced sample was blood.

CDR3 in amino acids: CSVTRSESSYNEQFF. The CDR3 DNA is TGCAGTGTCACTAGGTCAGAGAGCTCCTACAATGAGCAGTTCTTC. The genes are TRBV20-1 and TRBJ2-1; D might be TRBD2 (5 bases). V lost 7 bases and J 0 bases, leaving 16 bases between the germline ends. Germline V gene sequence: CDR1 DFQATT, CDR2 SNEGSKA (reference sequence). This CDR3 has 15 amino acids.